The rows below give T cell receptor beta chains drawn from one sample of a study of identical twins. TCRdb itself ran the 5' RACE reads through MiXCR, one entry per CDR3 protein. The table lists 400,000 to 500,000 distinct CDR3 sequences, over 11% of them singletons. The same specimen was also included in a second study, on yellow fever vaccine responses in identical twins.

Sequenced sample: CD4+ T cells sorted from blood. The receptor set was obtained from a woman between 18 and 30 years old in good health. Both conserved end residues are part of each CDR3. The D gene is left open where the match is weak. Rows give clone size only sometimes, using once, few, many, or a class for an expanded clone.

D gene,clone size,J gene,V gene,CDR3 protein,CDR3 DNA
-,few,TRBJ2-2,TRBV6-1,CACQRTGLTGELFF,TGTGCCTGCCAACGAACAGGGTTAACCGGGGAGCTGTTTTTT
-,few,TRBJ2-5,TRBV5-1,CASSLAIGIKTQYF,TGCGCCAGCAGCTTGGCTATCGGGATAAAGACCCAGTACTTC
-,-,TRBJ2-3,TRBV2,CASSPSRLGTQYF,TGTGCCAGCAGTCCGAGCCGATTGGGTACGCAGTATTTT
-,-,TRBJ2-7,TRBV6-2/TRBV6-3,CASSPGTFPYEQYF,TGTGCCAGCAGCCCCGGGACTTTTCCCTACGAGCAGTACTTC
-,-,TRBJ2-3,TRBV5-1,CASGSYSTDTQYF,TGCGCCAGCGGCTCCTACTCCACAGATACGCAGTATTTT
TRBD1,few,TRBJ1-5,TRBV20-1,CSARTGGDQPQHF,TGCAGTGCGCGAACAGGGGGCGATCAGCCCCAGCATTTT
-,few,TRBJ2-4,TRBV7-2,CASSFRQAVQAKNIQYF,TGTGCCAGCAGCTTTCGTCAGGCGGTTCAAGCCAAAAACATTCAGTACTTC
-,few,TRBJ2-3,TRBV5-1,CASSFIAGTDTQYF,TGCGCCAGCAGCTTCATCGCTGGCACAGATACGCAGTATTTT
TRBD1,-,TRBJ2-3,TRBV10-3,CAISADRDTDTQYF,TGTGCCATCAGTGCGGACAGGGACACAGATACGCAGTATTTT
-,few,TRBJ2-1,TRBV2,CASVSGLGNNEQFF,TGTGCCAGCGTATCGGGACTCGGCAACAATGAGCAGTTCTTC